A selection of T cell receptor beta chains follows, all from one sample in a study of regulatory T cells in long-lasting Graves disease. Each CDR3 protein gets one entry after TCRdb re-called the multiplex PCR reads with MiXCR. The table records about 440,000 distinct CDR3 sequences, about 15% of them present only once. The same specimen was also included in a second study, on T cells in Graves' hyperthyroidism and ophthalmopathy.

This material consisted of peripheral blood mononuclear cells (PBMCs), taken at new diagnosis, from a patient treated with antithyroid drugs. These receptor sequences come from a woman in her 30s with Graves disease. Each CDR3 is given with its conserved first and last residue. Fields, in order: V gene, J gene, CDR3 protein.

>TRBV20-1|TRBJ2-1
CSARPWGSHYNEQFF
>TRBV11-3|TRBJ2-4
CASSLFLSSALKNIQYF
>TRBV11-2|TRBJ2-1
CASSLDRSPQQFF
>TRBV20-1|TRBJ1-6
CSARELASSYNSPLHF
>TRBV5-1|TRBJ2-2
CASSPDRGITGELFF
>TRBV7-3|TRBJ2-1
CASSLRSGVVYNEQFF
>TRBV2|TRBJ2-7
CASSEVGTGSYEQYF
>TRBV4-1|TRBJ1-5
CASSQRTLSNQPQHF
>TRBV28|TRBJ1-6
CASSLRTAYNSPLHF
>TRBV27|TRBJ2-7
CASSFDRGIYEQYF
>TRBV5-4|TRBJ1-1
CASSRGQDEAFF
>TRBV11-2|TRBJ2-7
CASSLGGAKTYEQYF
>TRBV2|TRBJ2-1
CASSGLLAGGHNEQFF
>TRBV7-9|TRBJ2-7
CASSFGRYYEQYF
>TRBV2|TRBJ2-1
CASSRLADNEQFF
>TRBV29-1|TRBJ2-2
CSVMGPQTGGIGELFF
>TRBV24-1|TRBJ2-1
CATSDGRLAGSYNEQFF
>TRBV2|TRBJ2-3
CASSEEGLAGTDTQYF
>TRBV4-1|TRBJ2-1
CASSQDPRGHSYNEQFF
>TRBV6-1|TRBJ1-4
CASSEGNRGNEKLFF
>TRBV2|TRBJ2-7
CASIPLWTGASYEQYF
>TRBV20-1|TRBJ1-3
CSARGGGLVSGNTIYF
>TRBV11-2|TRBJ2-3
CASVFSGKTDTQYF
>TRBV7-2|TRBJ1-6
CASSLGGFNSPLHF
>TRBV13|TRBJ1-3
CASSLREGWPGNTIYF
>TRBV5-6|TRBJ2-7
CASSSGLVPSYEQYF
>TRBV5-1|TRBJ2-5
CASSLAREGGETQYF
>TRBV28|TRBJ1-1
CASSFGFMGNTEAFF
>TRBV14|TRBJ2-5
CASSPRDFQETQYF
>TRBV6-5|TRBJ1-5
CASSYLGQEYSNQPQHF
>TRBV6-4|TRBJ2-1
CASSASGTSRNEQFF
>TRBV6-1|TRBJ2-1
CVIQGLAGGGEQFF
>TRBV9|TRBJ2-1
CASSTGTGAYNEQFF
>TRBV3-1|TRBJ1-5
CASSQSGTGDFAVMSNQPQHF
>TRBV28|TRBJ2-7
CASSTLAGGHEQYF
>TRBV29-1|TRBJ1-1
CSVFGLNTEAFF
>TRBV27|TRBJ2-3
CASSFKTPRVGTDTQYF
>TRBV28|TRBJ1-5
CASDRANNQPQHF
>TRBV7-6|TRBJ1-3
CASSPPGPRGNTIYF
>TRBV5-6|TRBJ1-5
CASSLSPGAVNQPQHF
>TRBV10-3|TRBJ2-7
CAISEGRGYTF
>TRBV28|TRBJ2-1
CASSLAGTSNRNEQFF
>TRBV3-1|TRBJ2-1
CASSSSSGYNEQFF
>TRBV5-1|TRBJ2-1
CASSLGLGDNEQFF
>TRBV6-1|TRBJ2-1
CASSEDTGGNEQFF
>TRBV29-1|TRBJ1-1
CSVDFGQLNTEAFF
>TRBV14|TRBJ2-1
CASSQVSEQFF
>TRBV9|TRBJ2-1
CASSVAGSGYNEQFF
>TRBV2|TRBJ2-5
CASSGRAVSARGWETQYF
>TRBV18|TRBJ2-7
CASSPSMRGQGLYEQYF
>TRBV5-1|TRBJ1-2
CASSSPTRDSNTNYGYTF
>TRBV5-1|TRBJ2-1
CASSLLTYEQFF
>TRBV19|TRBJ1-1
CASSIGGPGEAFF
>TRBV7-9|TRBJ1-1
CAGSLGVDTEAFF
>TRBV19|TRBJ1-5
CASSAGTGIFNSNQPQHF
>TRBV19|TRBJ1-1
CASSIDPPGAGAFF
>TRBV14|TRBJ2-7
CASSQGHYSYEQYF
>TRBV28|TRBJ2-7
CASSTPAEQYF
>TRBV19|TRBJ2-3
CASSGVSTDTQYF
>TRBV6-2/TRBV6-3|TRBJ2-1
CASSYPGTSGTYNEQFF